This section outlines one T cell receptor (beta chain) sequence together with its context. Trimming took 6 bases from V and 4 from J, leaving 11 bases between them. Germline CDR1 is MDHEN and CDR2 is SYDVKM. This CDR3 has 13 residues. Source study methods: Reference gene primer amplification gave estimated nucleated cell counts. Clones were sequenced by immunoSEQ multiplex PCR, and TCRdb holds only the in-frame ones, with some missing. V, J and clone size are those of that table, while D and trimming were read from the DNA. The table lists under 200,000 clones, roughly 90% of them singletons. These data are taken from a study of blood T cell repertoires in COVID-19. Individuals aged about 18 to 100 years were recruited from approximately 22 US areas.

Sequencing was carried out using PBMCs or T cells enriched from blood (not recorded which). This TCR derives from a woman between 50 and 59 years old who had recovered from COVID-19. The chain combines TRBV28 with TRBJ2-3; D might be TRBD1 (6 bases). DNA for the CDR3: TGTGCCAGCAGCCGACAGGTCCCAGATACGCAGTATTTT. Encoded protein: CASSRQVPDTQYF. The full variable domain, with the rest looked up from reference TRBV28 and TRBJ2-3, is DVKVTQSSRYLVKRTGEKVFLECVQDMDHENMFWYRQDPGLGLRLIYFSYDVKMKEKGDIPEGYSVSREKKERFSLILESASTNQTSMYLCASSRQVPDTQYFGPGTRLTVL.